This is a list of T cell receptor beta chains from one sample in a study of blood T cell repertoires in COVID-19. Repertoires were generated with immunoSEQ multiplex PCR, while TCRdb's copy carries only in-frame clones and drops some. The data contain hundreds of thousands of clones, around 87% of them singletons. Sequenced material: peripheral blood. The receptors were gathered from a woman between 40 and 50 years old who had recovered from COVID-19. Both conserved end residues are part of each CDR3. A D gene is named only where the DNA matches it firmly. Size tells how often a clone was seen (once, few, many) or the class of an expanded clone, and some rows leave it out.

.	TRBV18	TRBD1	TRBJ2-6	TGTGCCAGCTCACCAGGGACAGGGGGCACCGGGGCCAACGTCCTGACTTTC	CASSPGTGGTGANVLTF
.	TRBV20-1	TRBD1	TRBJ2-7	TGCAGTGCTAGTCAGGGGGCCTACGAGCAGTACTTC	CSASQGAYEQYF
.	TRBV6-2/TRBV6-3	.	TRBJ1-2	TGTGCCAGCAGTTACCCATGGACAAGCTACTATGGCTACACCTTC	CASSYPWTSYYGYTF
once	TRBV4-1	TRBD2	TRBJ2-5	TGCGCCAGCAGCCAAGCGGCTAGCGGGTACCAAGAGACCCAGTACTTC	CASSQAASGYQETQYF
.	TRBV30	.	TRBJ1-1	TGTGCCTGGAGTGTCTTTGGGGGGACTGAAGCTTTCTTT	CAWSVFGGTEAFF
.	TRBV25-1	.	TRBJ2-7	TGTGCCAGTCCCGTGGGGGGGGGCGACGAGCAGTACTTC	CASPVGGGDEQYF
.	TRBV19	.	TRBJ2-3	TGTGCCAGTAGTTCCCAAGCGTGGGATACGCAGTATTTT	CASSSQAWDTQYF
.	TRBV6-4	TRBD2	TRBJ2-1	TGTGCCAGCAGAGCGCGGGGGAGCTCCTACAATGAGCAGTTCTTC	CASRARGSSYNEQFF
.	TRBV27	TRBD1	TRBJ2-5	TGTGCCAGCAGCCGGGGGCCACAGGGGGCAAGCCTAACGGGAGGGACCCAGTACTTC	CASSRGPQGASLTGGTQYF
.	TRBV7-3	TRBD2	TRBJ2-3	TGTGCCAGCAGCTTAACGGGGACTAGCGGGGGCCCAGATACGCAGTATTTT	CASSLTGTSGGPDTQYF
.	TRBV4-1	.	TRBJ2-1	TGCGCCAGCAGCACACAGGGCGGGGGATTTTCCTACAATGAGCAGTTCTTC	CASSTQGGGFSYNEQFF
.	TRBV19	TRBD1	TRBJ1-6	TGTGCCAGTAGTTCCGACCTCGACAGGGGAAATAATTCACCCCTCCACTTT	CASSSDLDRGNNSPLHF
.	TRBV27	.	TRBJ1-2	TGTGCCAGCTCTCCCGACAGGAGGTATGGCTATGGCTACACCTTC	CASSPDRRYGYGYTF
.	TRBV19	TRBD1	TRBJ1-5	TGTGCCAGTAGGAAAATCGGGACAGGCTTTTATAGCAATCAGCCCCAGCATTTT	CASRKIGTGFYSNQPQHF
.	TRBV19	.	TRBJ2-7	TGTGCCAGTAGCGGGAAAAGGGTCGGTAACGAGCAGTACTTC	CASSGKRVGNEQYF
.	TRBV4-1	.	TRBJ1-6	TGCGCCAGCAGCCCCGGGTGGGCCTATAATTCACCCCTCCACTTT	CASSPGWAYNSPLHF
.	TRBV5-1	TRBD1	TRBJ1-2	TGCGCCAGCAGCGACCCGGGACAGGGGGGTGGCTACACCTTC	CASSDPGQGGGYTF
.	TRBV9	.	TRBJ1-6	TGTGCCAGCAGCGTAGAGCCCATTAATTCACCCCTCCACTTT	CASSVEPINSPLHF
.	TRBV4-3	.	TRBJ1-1	TGCGCCAGCAGCCAAGTCCGGGGTGAGACTGAAGCTTTCTTT	CASSQVRGETEAFF
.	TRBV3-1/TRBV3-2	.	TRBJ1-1	TGTGCCAGCAGCCATGCGGACACTGAAGCTTTCTTT	CASSHADTEAFF
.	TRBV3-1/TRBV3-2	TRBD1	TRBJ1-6	TGTGCCAGCAGCCAGGACAGGGAAAATAATTCACCCCTCCACTTT	CASSQDRENNSPLHF
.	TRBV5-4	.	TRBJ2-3	TGTGCCAGCAGCTTGGGCTATCCGGGGGACACAGATACGCAGTATTTT	CASSLGYPGDTDTQYF
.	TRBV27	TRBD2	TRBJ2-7	TGTGCCAGCAGTTCGGGAGGGGGCTACGAGCAGTACTTC	CASSSGGGYEQYF
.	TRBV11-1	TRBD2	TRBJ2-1	TGTGCCAGCACCCGGGGGGTCTACAATGAGCAGTTCTTC	CASTRGVYNEQFF
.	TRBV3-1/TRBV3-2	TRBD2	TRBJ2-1	TGTGCCAGCAGCCAAGGGTCCCTAGCGGGGGGGAGGCAGTTCTTC	CASSQGSLAGGRQFF
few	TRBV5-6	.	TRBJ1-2	TGTGCCAGCAGCTTGCAGGGGTCGGGCTACACCTTC	CASSLQGSGYTF
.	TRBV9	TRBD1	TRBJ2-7	TGTGCCAGCAGCGTAGGGACAGGGGGTAGCTACGAGCAGTACTTC	CASSVGTGGSYEQYF
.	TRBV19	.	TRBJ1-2	TGTGCCAGTGCCAGCGGCAGGCCCTATGGCTACACCTTC	CASASGRPYGYTF
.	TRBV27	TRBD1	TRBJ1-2	TGTGCCAGCAGTCTGACTCGACAGGGAGGCTATGGCTACACCTTC	CASSLTRQGGYGYTF
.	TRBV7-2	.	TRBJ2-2	TGTGCCAGCAGCTTAGCGCAAGGGGGGGCCTTAGGGGAGCTGTTTTTT	CASSLAQGGALGELFF
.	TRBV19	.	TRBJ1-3	TGTGCCAGTAGTATGGAGAACAGGGCAAGAAACACCATATATTTT	CASSMENRARNTIYF
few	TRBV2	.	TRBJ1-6	TGTGCCAGCAGTGACGGGGTATATTCACCCCTCCACTTT	CASSDGVYSPLHF
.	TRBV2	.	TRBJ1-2	TGTGCCAGCAGTCCATTGTTCTATGGCTACACCTTC	CASSPLFYGYTF
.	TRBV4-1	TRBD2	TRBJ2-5	TGCGCCAGCAGCCAAGGGACTAGCGGGGGGCAAGAGACCCAGTACTTC	CASSQGTSGGQETQYF
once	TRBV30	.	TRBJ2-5	TGTGCCTGGAGCGTTCGATTGGGGCTGGGTGCGGAGACCCAGTACTTC	CAWSVRLGLGAETQYF
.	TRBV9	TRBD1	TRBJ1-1	TGTGCCAGCAGCGTAATGGGACAGGGGGTTACTGAAGCTTTCTTT	CASSVMGQGVTEAFF
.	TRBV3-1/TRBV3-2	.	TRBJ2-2	TGTGCCAGCAGCCGTGAAGGACAGCACACCGGGGAGCTGTTTTTT	CASSREGQHTGELFF
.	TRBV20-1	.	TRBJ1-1	TGCAGTGCTAGCCTTGCACTTGAAGCTTTCTTT	CSASLALEAFF
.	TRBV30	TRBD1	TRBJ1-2	TGTGCCTGGATCCTGATACAGGGGGGTGGCTACACCTTC	CAWILIQGGGYTF
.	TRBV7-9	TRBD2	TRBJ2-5	TGTGCCAGCTCAACGGGGGGAGAGACCCAGTACTTC	CASSTGGETQYF
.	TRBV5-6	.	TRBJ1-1	TGTGCCAGCAGGTTGGCGTGGGGAGGAACTGAAGCTTTCTTT	CASRLAWGGTEAFF
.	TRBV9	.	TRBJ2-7	TGTGCCAGCAGTCGTACAGGGTGGGGTGCCTACGAGCAGTACTTC	CASSRTGWGAYEQYF
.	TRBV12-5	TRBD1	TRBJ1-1	TGTGCTAGTGGTTTGACCCACAGGGGTTCTTTGCCGATGGGCACTGAAGCTTTCTTT	CASGLTHRGSLPMGTEAFF
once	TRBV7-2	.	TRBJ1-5	TGTGCCAGCAGCCTTAGGGGGGGGTTTAGGCAGCCCCAGCATTTT	CASSLRGGFRQPQHF
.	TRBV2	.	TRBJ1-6	TGTGCCAGCAGTGAGTCGCGCATCGAGAATTCACCCCTCCACTTT	CASSESRIENSPLHF
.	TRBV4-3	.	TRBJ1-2	TGCGCCAGCAGCCTATTTGTCGGGGATTTCGGTGGCTACACCTTC	CASSLFVGDFGGYTF
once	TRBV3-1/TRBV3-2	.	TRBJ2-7	TGTGCCAGCAGTAGGACAGCGTCCTACGAGCAGTACTTC	CASSRTASYEQYF
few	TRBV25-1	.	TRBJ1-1	TGTGCCAGTTCCCCCACGGTAGCTTTGGACACTGAAGCTTTCTTT	CASSPTVALDTEAFF
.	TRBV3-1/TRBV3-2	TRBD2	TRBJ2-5	TGTGCCAGCAGCCAAGATTGGGCCAGCGGGGGGGCCCACCAGTACTTC	CASSQDWASGGAHQYF
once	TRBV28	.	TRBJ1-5	TGTGCCAGCAGGGGGGGGGCTGTGGGCAATCAGCCCCAGCATTTT	CASRGGAVGNQPQHF
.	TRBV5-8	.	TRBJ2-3	TGTGCCAGCAGGCGCCCCGGGGCAGATACGCAGTATTTT	CASRRPGADTQYF